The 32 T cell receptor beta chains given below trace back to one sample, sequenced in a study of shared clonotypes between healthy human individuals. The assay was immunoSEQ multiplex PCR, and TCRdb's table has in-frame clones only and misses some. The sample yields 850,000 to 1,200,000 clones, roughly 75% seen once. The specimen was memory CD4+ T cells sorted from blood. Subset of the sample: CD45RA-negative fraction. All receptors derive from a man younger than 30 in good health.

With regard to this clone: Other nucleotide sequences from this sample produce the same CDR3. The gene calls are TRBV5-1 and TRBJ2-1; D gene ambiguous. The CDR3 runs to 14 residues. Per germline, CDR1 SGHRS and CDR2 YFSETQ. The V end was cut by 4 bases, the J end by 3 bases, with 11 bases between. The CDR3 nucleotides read TGCGCCAGCAGCCCCAGGACGGACTACAATGAGCAGTTCTTC. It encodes CASSPRTDYNEQFF.

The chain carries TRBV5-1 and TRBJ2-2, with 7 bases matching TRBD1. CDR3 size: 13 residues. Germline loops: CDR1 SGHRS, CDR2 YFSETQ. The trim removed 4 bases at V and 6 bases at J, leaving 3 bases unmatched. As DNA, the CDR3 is TGCGCCAGCAGCATCGGACAGGCCGGGGAGCTGTTTTTT. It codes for CASSIGQAGELFF.

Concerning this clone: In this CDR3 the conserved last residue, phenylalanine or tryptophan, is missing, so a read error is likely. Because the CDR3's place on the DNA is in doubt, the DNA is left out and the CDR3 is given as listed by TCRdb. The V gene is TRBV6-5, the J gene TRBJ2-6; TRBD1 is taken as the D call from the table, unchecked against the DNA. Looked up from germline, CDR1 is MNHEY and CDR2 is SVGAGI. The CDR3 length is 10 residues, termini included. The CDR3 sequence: CASSPGAVPS.

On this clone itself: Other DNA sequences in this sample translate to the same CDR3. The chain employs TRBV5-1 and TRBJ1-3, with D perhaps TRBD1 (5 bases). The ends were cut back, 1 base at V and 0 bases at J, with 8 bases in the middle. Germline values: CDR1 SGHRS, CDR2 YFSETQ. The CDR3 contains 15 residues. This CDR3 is CASSLQGGSGNTIYF. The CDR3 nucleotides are TGCGCCAGCAGCTTGCAGGGAGGCTCTGGAAACACCATATATTTT.

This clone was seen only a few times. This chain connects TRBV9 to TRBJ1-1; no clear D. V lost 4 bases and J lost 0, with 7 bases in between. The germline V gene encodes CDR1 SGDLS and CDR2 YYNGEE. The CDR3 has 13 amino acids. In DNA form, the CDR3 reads TGTGCCAGCAGCAGGACCATGAACACTGAAGCTTTCTTT. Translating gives CASSRTMNTEAFF.

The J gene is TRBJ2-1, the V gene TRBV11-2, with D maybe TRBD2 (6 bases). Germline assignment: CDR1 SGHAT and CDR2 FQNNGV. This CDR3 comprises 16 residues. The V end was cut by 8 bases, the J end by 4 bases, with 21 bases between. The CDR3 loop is CASGPVSVAEYNEQFF. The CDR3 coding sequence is TGTGCCAGCGGGCCAGTTTCGGTAGCGGAGTACAATGAGCAGTTCTTC.

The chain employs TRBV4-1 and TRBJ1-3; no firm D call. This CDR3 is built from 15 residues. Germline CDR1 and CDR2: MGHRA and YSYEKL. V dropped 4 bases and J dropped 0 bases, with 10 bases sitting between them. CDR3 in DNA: TGCGCCAGCAGCCTTCGTGCGGGCTCTGGAAACACCATATATTTT. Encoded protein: CASSLRAGSGNTIYF.

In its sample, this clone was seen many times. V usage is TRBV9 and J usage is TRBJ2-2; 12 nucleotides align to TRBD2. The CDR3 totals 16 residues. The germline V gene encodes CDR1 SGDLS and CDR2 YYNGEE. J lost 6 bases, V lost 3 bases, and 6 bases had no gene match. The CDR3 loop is CASSEPLAGGPGELFF. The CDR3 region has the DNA TGTGCCAGCAGCGAGCCCCTAGCGGGAGGGCCCGGGGAGCTGTTTTTT.

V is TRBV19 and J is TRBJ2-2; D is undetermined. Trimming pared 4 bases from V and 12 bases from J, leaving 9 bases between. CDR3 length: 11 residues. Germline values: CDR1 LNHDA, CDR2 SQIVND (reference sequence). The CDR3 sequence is CASSTSVKLFF. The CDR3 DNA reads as TGTGCCAGTAGTACGAGCGTAAAGCTGTTTTTT. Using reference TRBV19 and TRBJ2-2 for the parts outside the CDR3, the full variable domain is DGGITQSPKYLFRKEGQNVTLSCEQNLNHDAMYWYRQDPGQGLRLIYYSQIVNDFQKGDIAEGYSVSREKKESFPLTVTSAQKNPTAFYLCASSTSVKLFFGEGSRLTVL.

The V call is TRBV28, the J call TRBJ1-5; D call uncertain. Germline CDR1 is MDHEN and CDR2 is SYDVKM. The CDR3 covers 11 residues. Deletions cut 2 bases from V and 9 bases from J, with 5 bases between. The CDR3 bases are TGTGCCAGCAGTTTAGTGGGGCCCCAGCATTTT. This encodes CASSLVGPQHF.

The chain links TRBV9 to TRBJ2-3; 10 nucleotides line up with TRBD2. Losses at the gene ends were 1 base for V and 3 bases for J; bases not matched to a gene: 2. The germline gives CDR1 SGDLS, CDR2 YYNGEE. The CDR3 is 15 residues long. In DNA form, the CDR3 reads TGTGCCAGCAGCGTAAGCGGGAGGGGGACAGATACGCAGTATTTT. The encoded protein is CASSVSGRGTDTQYF.

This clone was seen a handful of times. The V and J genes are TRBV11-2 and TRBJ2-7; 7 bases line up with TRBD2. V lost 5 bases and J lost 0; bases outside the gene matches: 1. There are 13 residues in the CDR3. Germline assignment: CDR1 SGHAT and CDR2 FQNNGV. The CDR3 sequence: CASSRDYSYEQYF. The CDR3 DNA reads TGTGCCAGCAGCCGGGACTACTCCTACGAGCAGTACTTC.

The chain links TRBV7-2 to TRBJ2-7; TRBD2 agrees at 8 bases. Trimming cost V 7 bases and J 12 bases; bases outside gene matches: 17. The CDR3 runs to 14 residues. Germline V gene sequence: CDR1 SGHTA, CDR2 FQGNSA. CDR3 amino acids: CASTPQGLDLRWYF. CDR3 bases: TGTGCCAGCACCCCGCAGGGACTAGACTTACGATGGTACTTC.

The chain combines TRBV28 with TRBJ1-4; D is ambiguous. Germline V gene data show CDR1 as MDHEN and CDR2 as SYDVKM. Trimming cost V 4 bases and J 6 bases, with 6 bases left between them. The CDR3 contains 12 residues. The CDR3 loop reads CASSSVDEKLFF. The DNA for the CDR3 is TGTGCCAGCAGTTCCGTGGATGAAAAACTGTTTTTT.

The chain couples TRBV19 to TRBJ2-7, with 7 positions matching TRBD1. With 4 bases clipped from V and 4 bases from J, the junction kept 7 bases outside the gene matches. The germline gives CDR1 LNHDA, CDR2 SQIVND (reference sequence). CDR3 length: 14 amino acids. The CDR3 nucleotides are TGTGCCAGTAGTACCCGGGACAGACCGTACGAGCAGTACTTC. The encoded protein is CASSTRDRPYEQYF.

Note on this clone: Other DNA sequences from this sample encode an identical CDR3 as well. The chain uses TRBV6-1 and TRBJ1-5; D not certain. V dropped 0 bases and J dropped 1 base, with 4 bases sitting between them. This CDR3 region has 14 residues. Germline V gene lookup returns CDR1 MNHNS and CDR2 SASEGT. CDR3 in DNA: TGTGCCAGCAGTGAAGCCAGGAGCAATCAGCCCCAGCATTTT. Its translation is CASSEARSNQPQHF.

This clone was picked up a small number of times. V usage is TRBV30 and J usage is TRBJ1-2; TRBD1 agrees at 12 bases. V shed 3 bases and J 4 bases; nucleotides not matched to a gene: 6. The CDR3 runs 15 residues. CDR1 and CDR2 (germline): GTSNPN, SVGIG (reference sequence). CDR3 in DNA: TGTGCCTGGAGGGCTCGGGACAGGGGGCCCTATGGCTACACCTTC. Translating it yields CAWRARDRGPYGYTF. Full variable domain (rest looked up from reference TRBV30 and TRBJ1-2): SQTIHQWPATLVQPVGSPLSLECTVEGTSNPNLYWYRQAAGRGLQLLFYSVGIGQISSEVPQNLSASRPQDRQFILSSKKLLLSDSGFYLCAWRARDRGPYGYTFGSGTRLTVV.

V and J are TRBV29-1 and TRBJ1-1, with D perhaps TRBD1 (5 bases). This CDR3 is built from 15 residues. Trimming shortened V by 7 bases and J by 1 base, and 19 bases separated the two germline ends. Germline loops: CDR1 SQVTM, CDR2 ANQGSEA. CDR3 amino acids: CSAGHSGGRNTEAFF. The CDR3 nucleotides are TGCAGCGCCGGACATTCGGGGGGGAGGAACACTGAAGCTTTCTTT.

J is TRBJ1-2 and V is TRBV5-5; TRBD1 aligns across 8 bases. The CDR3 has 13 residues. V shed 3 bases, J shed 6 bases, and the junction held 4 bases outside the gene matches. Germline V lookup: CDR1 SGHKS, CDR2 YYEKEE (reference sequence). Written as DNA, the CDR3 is TGTGCCAGCAGCTCGACAGGGGAAAATGGCTACACCTTC. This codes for CASSSTGENGYTF.

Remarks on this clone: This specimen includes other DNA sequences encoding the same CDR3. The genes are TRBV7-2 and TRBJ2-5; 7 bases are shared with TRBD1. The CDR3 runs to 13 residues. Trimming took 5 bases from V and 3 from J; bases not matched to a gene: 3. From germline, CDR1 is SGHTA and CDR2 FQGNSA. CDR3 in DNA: TGTGCCAGCAGCCCGGACAGGAAAGAGACCCAGTACTTC. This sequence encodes CASSPDRKETQYF.

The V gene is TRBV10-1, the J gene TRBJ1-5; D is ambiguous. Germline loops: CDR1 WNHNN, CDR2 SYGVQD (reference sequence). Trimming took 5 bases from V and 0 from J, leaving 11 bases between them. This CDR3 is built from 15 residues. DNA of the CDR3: TGCGCCAGCAGTCCTCGCGGCTATAGCAATCAGCCCCAGCATTTT. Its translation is CASSPRGYSNQPQHF.

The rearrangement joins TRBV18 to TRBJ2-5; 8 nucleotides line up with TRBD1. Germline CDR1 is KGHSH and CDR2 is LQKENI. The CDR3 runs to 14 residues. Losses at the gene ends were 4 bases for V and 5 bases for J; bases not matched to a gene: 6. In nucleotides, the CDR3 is TGTGCCAGCTCACTCTCAGGGGGCGTTGAGACCCAGTACTTC. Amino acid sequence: CASSLSGGVETQYF.

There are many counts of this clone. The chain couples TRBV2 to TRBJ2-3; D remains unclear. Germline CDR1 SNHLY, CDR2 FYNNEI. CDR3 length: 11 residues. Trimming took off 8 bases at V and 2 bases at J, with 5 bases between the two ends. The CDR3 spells CASAYTDTQYF. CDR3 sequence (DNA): TGTGCCAGCGCCTACACAGATACGCAGTATTTT.

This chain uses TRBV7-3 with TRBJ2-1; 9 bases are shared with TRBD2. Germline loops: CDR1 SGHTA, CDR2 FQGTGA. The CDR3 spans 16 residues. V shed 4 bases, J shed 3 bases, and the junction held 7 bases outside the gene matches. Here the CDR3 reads CASSWWERGDYNEQFF. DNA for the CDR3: TGTGCCAGCAGCTGGTGGGAGCGGGGGGACTACAATGAGCAGTTCTTC.

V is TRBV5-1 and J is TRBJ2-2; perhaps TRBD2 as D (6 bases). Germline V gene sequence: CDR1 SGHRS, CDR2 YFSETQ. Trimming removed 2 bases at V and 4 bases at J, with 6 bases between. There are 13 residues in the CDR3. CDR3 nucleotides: TGCGCCAGCAGCTTTAGCGGCACCGGGGAGCTGTTTTTT. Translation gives CASSFSGTGELFF.

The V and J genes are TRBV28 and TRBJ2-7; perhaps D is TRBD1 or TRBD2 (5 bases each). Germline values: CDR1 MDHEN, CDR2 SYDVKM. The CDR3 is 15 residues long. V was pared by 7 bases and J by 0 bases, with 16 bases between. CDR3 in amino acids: CASNEGPTSSYEQYF. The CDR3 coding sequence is TGTGCCAGCAATGAGGGACCGACGAGCTCCTACGAGCAGTACTTC.

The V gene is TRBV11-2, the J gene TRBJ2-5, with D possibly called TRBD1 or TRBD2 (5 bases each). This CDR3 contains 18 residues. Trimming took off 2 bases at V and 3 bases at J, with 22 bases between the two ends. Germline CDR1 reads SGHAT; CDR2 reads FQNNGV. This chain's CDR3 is CASSLTRWGAGREETQYF. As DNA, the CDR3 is TGTGCCAGCAGCTTAACGAGATGGGGCGCGGGTCGGGAAGAGACCCAGTACTTC.

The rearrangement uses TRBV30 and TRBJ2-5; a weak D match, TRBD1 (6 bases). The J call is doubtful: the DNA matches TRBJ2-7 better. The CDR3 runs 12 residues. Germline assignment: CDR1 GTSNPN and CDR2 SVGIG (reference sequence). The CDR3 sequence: CAWQDSSYEQYF. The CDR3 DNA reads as TGTGCCTGGCAGGACAGCTCCTACGAGCAGTACTTC.

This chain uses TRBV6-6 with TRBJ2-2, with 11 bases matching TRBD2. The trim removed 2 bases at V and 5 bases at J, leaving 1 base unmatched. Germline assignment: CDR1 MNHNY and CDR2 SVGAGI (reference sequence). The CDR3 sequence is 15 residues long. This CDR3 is CASSYGTSGTGELFF. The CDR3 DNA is TGTGCCAGCAGTTACGGGACTAGCGGTACCGGGGAGCTGTTTTTT.

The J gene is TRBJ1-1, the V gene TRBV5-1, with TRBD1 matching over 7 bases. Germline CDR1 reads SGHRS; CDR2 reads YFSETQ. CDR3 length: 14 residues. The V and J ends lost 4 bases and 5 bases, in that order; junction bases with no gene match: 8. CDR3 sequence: CASSINRGSTEAFF. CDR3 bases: TGCGCCAGCAGCATAAACAGGGGTTCAACTGAAGCTTTCTTT.

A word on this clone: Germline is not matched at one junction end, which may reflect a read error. CDR3 bases: TGCAGCGTCGAAGGACAGGGGAGATACAATGAGCAGTTCTTC. This translates into CSVEGQGRYNEQFF. The chain is built from TRBV29-1 and TRBJ2-1, with 9 bases aligning to TRBD1. The CDR3 is made up of 14 amino acids. The germline V gene encodes CDR1 SQVTM and CDR2 ANQGSEA.

The CDR3 region is CASSLGSAGYEQYF. The DNA for the CDR3 is TGTGCCAGCAGCCTCGGGTCCGCGGGATACGAGCAGTACTTC. The V call is TRBV2, the J call TRBJ2-7; D might be TRBD2 (6 bases). The CDR3 extends over 14 amino acids. Trimming pared 6 bases from V and 4 bases from J, leaving 16 bases between. Per germline, CDR1 SNHLY and CDR2 FYNNEI.